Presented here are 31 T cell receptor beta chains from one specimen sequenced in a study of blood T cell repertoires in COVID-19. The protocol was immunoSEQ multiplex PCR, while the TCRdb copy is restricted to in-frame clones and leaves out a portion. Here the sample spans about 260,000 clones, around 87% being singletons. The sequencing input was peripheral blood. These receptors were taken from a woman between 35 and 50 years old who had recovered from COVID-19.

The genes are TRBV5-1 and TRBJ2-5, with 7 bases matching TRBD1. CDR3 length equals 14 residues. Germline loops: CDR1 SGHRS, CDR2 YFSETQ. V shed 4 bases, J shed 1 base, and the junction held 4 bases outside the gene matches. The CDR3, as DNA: TGCGCCAGCAGCGTACAGGGGACCCAAGAGACCCAGTACTTC. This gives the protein CASSVQGTQETQYF. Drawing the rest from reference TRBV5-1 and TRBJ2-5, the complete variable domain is KAGVTQTPRYLIKTRGQQVTLSCSPISGHRSVSWYQQTPGQGLQFLFEYFSETQRNKGNFPGRFSGRQFSNSRSEMNVSTLELGDSALYLCASSVQGTQETQYFGPGTRLLVL.

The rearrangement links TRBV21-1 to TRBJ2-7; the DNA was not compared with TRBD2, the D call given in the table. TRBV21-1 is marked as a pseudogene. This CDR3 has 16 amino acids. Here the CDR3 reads CASSKETLAGSYEQYF. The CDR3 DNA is TGTGCCAGCAGCAAAGAAACTCTAGCGGGGTCCTACGAGCAGTACTTC.

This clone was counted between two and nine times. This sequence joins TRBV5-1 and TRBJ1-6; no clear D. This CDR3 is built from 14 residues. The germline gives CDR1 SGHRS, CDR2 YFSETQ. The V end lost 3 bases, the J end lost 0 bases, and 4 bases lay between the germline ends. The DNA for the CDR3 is TGCGCCAGCAGCTCGTACTCCTATAATTCACCCCTCCACTTT. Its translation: CASSSYSYNSPLHF.

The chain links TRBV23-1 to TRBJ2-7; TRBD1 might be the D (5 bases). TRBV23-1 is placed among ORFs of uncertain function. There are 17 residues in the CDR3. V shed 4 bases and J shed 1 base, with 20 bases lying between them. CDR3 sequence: CASSLWGREKGSYEQYF. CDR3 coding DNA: TGCGCCAGCAGTCTTTGGGGTAGGGAAAAGGGGTCCTACGAGCAGTACTTC.

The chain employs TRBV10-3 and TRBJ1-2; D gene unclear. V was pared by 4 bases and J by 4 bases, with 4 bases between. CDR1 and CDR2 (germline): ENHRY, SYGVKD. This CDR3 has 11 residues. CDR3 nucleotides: TGTGCCATCAGTGCTCTCTATGGCTACACCTTC. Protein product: CAISALYGYTF.

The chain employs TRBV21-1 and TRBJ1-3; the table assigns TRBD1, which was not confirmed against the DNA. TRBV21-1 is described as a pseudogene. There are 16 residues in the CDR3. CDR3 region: CASSNPTGAGGNTIYF. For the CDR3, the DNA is TGTGCCAGCAGCAACCCGACAGGGGCAGGAGGAAACACCATATATTTT.

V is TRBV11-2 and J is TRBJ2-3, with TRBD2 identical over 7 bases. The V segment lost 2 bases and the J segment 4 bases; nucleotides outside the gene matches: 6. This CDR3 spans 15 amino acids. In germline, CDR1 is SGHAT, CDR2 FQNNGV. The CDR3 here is CASSLPGGGADTQYF. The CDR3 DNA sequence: TGTGCCAGCAGCTTACCGGGGGGAGGCGCAGATACGCAGTATTTT.

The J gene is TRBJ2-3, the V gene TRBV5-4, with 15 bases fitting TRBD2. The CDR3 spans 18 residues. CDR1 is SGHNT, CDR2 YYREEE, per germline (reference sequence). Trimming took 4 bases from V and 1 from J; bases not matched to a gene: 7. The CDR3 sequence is CASSPGTSGGFGTDTQYF. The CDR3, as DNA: TGTGCCAGCAGCCCTGGGACTAGCGGGGGGTTTGGCACAGATACGCAGTATTTT.

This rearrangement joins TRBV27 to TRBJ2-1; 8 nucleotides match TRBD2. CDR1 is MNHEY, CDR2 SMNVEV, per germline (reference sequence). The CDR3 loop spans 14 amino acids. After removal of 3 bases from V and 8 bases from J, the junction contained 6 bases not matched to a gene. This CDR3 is CASSFRGGGDEQFF. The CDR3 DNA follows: TGTGCCAGCAGTTTCCGGGGGGGCGGGGATGAGCAGTTCTTC.

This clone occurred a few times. The CDR3 here is CSASSPRTGVNEQFF. Here the CDR3 DNA reads TGCAGTGCTAGTAGTCCCAGGACAGGGGTGAATGAGCAGTTCTTC. This rearrangement joins TRBV20-1 to TRBJ2-1; TRBD1 agrees at 9 bases. The CDR3 length is 15 residues. Trimming cost V 3 bases and J 7 bases; bases outside gene matches: 10. Germline-derived CDR1 and CDR2 are DFQATT and SNEGSKA (reference sequence).

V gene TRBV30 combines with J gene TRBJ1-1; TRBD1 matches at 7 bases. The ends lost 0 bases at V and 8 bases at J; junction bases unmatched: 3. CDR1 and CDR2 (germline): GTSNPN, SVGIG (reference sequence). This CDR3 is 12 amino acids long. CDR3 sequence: CAWSVGTAEAFF. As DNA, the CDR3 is TGTGCCTGGAGTGTGGGGACAGCGGAAGCTTTCTTT.

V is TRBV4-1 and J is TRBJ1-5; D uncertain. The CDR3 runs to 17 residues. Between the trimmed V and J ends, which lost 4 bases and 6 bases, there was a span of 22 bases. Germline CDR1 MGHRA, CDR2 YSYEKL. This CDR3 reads CASSLGEGTRASQPQHF. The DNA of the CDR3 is TGCGCCAGCAGCCTCGGGGAGGGTACTCGGGCGAGTCAGCCCCAGCATTTT.

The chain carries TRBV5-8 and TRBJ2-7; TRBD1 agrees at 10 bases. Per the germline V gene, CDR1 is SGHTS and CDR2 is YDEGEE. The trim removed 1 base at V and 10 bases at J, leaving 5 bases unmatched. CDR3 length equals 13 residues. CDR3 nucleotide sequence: TGTGCCAGCAGCTTGTTGGGACAGGGGCTCCAGTACTTC. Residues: CASSLLGQGLQYF. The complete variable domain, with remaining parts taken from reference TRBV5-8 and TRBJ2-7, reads EAGVTQSPTHLIKTRGQQATLRCSPISGHTSVYWYQQALGLGLQFLLWYDEGEERNRGNFPPRFSGRQFPNYSSELNVNALELEDSALYLCASSLLGQGLQYFGPGTRLTVT.

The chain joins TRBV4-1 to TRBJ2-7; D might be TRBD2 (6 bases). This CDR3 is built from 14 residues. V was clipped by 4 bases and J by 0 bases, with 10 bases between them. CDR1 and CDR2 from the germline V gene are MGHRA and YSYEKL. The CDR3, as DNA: TGCGCCAGCAGCCTGTGGCGGGGCTCCTACGAGCAGTACTTC. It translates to CASSLWRGSYEQYF.

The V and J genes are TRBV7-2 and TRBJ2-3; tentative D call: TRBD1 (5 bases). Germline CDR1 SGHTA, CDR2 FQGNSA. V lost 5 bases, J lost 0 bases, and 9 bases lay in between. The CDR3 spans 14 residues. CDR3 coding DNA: TGTGCCAGCAGCCAGAGACAGAGCACAGATACGCAGTATTTT. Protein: CASSQRQSTDTQYF.

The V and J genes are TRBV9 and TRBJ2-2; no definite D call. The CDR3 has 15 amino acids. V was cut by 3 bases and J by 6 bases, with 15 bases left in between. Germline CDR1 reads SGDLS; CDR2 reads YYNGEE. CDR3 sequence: CASSAEVRGPGELFF. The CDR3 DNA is TGTGCCAGCAGCGCCGAGGTGAGAGGTCCCGGGGAGCTGTTTTTT. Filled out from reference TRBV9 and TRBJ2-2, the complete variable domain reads DSGVTQTPKHLITATGQRVTLRCSPRSGDLSVYWYQQSLDQGLQFLIQYYNGEERAKGNILERFSAQQFPDLHSELNLSSLELGDSALYFCASSAEVRGPGELFFGEGSRLTVL.

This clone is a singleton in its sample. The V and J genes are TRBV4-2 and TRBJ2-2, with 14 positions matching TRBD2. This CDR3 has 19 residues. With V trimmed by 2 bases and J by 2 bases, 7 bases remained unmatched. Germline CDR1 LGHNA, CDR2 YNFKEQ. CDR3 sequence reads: CASSQPGLAGGINTGELFF. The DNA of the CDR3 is TGTGCCAGCAGCCAACCCGGACTAGCGGGGGGAATTAACACCGGGGAGCTGTTTTTT.

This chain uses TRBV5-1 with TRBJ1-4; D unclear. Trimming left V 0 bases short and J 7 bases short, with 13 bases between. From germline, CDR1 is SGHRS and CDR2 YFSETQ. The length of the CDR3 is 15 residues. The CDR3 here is CASSLAREWGEKLFF. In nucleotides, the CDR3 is TGCGCCAGCAGCTTGGCAAGGGAGTGGGGTGAAAAACTGTTTTTT.

CDR3 nucleotides: TGTGCCAGCAGTTGGGGAGCAACTAATGAAAAACTGTTTTTT. Its protein is CASSWGATNEKLFF. This chain joins TRBV6-5 and TRBJ1-4; no firm D call. Per germline, CDR1 MNHEY and CDR2 SVGAGI. Trimming left V 4 bases short and J 0 bases short, with 6 bases between. The CDR3 runs to 14 residues.

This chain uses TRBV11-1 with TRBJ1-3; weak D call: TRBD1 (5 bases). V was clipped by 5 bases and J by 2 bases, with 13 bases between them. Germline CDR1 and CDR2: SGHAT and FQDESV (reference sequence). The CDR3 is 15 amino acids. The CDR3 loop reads CASSPTVGPGNTIYF. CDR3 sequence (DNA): TGTGCCAGCAGCCCAACCGTGGGGCCTGGAAACACCATATATTTT. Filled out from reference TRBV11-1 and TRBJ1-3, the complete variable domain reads EAEVAQSPRYKITEKSQAVAFWCDPISGHATLYWYRQILGQGPELLVQFQDESVVDDSQLPKDRFSAERLKGVDSTLKIQPAELGDSAMYLCASSPTVGPGNTIYFGEGSWLTVV.

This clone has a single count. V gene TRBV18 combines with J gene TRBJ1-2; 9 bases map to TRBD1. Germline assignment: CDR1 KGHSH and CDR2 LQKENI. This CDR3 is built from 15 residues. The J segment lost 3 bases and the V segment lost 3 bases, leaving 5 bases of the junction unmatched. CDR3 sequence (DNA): TGTGCCAGCTCACCTGGACAGGGGCAGGACTATGGCTACACCTTC. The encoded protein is CASSPGQGQDYGYTF.

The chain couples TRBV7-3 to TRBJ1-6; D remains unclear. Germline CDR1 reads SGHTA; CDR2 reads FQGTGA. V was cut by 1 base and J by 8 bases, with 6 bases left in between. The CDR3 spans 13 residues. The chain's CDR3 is CASSLMRDSPLHF. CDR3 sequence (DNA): TGTGCCAGCAGCTTAATGCGGGATTCACCCCTCCACTTT.

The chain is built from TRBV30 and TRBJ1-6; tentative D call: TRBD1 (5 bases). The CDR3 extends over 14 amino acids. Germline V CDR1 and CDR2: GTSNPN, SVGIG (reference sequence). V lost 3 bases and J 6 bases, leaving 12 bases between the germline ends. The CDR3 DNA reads TGTGCCTGGAGGGGGGGGAGGACTAATTCACCCCTCCACTTT. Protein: CAWRGGRTNSPLHF.

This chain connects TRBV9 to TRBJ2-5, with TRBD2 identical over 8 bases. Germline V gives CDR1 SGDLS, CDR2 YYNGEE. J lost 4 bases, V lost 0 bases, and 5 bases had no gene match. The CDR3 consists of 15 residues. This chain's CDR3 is CASSVAIAGSETQYF. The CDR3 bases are TGTGCCAGCAGCGTAGCAATAGCGGGGTCAGAGACCCAGTACTTC.

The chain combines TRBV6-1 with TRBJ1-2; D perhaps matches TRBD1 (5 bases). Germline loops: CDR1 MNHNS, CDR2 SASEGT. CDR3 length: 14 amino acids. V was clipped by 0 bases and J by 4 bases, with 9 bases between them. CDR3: CASSEARQGYGYTF. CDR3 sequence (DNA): TGTGCCAGCAGTGAAGCACGGCAGGGCTATGGCTACACCTTC.

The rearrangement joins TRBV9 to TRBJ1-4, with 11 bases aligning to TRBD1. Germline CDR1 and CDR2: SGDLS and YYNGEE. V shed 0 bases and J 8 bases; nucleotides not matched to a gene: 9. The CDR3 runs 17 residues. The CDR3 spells CASSVAPGQGDDEKLFF. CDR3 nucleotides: TGTGCCAGCAGCGTAGCTCCGGGACAGGGGGACGACGAAAAACTGTTTTTT.

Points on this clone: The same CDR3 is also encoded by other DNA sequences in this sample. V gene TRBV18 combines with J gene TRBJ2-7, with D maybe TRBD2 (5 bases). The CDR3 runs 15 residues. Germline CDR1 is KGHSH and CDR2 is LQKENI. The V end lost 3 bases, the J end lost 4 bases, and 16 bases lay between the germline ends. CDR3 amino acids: CASSPPTGNLYEQYF. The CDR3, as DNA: TGTGCCAGCTCACCGCCTACGGGGAACCTTTACGAGCAGTACTTC.

DNA of the CDR3: TGTGCCAGTAGTATAGTGTTTAGGGGCCGGCGCCAAGAGACCCAGTACTTC. Translation: CASSIVFRGRRQETQYF. This chain connects TRBV19 to TRBJ2-5; D might be TRBD1 (5 bases). Trimming stripped 1 base from V and 1 base from J, with 16 bases between. CDR1 is LNHDA, CDR2 SQIVND, per germline (reference sequence). This CDR3 is 17 amino acids long.

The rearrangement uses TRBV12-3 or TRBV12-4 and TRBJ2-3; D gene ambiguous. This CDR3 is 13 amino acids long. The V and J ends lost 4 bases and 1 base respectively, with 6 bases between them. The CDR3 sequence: CASSSRGTDTQYF. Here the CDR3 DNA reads TGTGCCAGCAGTTCTAGAGGCACAGATACGCAGTATTTT.

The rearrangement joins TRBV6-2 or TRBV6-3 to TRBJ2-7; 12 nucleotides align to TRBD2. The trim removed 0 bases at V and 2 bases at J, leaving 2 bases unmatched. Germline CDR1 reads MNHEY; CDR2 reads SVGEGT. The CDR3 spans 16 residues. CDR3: CASSYSRLAGAYEQYF. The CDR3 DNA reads TGTGCCAGCAGTTACTCGAGACTAGCGGGAGCCTACGAGCAGTACTTC.

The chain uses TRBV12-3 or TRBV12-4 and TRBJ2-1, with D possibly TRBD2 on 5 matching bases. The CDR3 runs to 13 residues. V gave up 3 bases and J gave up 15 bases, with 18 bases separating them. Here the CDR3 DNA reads TGTGCCAGCAGTTTTCATGAGGGCGCTAGGTGGTTCTTC. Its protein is CASSFHEGARWFF.